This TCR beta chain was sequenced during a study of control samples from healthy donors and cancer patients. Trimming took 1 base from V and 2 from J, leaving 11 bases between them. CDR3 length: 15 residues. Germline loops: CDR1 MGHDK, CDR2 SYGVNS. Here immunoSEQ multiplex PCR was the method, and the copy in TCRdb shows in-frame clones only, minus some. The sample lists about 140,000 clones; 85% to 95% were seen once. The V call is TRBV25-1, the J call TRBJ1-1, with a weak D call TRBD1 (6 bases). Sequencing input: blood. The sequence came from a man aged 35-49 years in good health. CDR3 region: CASSESGHVNTEAFF. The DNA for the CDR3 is TGTGCCAGCAGTGAATCGGGACATGTAAACACTGAAGCTTTCTTT.